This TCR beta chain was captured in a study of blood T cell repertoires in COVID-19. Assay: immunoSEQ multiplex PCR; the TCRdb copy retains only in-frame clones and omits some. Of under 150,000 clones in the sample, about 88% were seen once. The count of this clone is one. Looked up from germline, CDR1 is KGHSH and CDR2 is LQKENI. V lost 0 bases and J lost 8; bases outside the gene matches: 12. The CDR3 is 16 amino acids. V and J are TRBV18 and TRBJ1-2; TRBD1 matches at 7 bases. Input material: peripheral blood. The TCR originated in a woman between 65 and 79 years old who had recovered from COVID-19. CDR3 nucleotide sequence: TGTGCCAGCTCACCACCGGGGTATGACAGGGCGCAGGGCTACACCTTC. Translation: CASSPPGYDRAQGYTF.